The following is a T cell receptor (beta chain) sequence with its context. In building TCR beta libraries, iRepertoire HTBI primers were used together with Arm-PCR of CDR3 regions. TCRdb reanalysed the multiplex PCR reads using MiXCR and keeps one entry per CDR3 protein. The top ten hold 25% to 30% of the sample, which has around 320,000 distinct CDR3 sequences, 16% seen once. The data derive from a study of regulatory T cells in long-lasting Graves disease. Documented time point: newly diagnosed GD, antithyroid drugs for less than 3 months. Isolated PBMC RNA provided the starting material for the TCR library. This sample also appeared in a second study, on T cells in Graves' hyperthyroidism and ophthalmopathy.

The clonotype originates from a middle-aged man with Graves disease. This material consisted of peripheral blood mononuclear cells (PBMCs), taken at new diagnosis, from a patient treated with antithyroid drugs.

Here the CDR3 reads CASSLVTTQGKLFF. The CDR3 DNA is TGTGCCAGCAGCTTAGTAACGACCCAGGGAAAACTGTTTTTT. The chain couples TRBV7-9 to TRBJ1-4, with D tentatively TRBD1 (5 bases). Germline CDR1 reads SEHNR; CDR2 reads FQNEAQ (reference sequence). This CDR3 has 14 residues. Trimming shortened V by 1 base and J by 10 bases, and 13 bases separated the two germline ends.